This entry is about one TCR gamma chain. In its sample, this clone comes out as large (0.1 to 1%). What this receptor recognizes is not known. Within one base of it there is no much larger clone, and no base qualities were kept. From the germline V gene, CDR1 is EGSNGY and CDR2 is YDSYNSKV. Including cysteine and phenylalanine, the CDR3 has 14 amino acids. The kept DNA is CDR3 alone, 42 bases in frame from the first base. The V end gives up 1 base and the J end 0 bases, leaving 3 bases in the junction not matched to a gene. The data belong to a study of intestinal T cells in coeliac disease (dated by TCRdb to 2018 to 2021). General notes on the study: Coeliac patients were found to be much younger than controls, with mean ages of roughly 15 versus 50 years recorded in the TRG cohort. The TCR-delta (TRD) cohort included duodenal biopsies from approximately 11 coeliac disease patients and approximately 11 non-coeliac controls. A second, larger TCR-gamma (TRG) cohort comprised duodenal biopsies from about 35 coeliac disease patients and 20 to 25 non-coeliac controls. What the study reported, not specific to this receptor: Repeated CDR3 amino acid sequences could not be distinguished from PCR duplicates in the analysis. TRG clustering correctly classified 51 of 54 biopsies (around 94%), with a reported leave-one-out accuracy of around 90%. Age was significantly different between the coeliac and control groups, but splitting the analysis by age did not give a significant classification. In training, clustering based on TRD kmers put all 20 or so biopsies in the right class, and the reported leave-one-out accuracy was roughly 92%. FFPE-derived DNA was found to be relatively degraded, and loss of a proportion of TCR sequences in each sample was likely caused by this degradation.

For each case, genomic DNA was extracted from ten 5-um FFPE scrolls with the QIAamp DNA FFPE tissue kit. Fully anonymised formalin-fixed paraffin-embedded duodenal biopsies surplus to diagnostic needs were used to test TCR repertoire-based classification of coeliac disease. Library method: multiplex PCR. For sequencing, an Ion Torrent PGM was employed. The LymphoTrack kit, which has primers carrying Illumina adapters, was used to amplify TRG repertoires from roughly 210 ng of biopsy DNA. TRG amplicons were cleaned up with AMPure XP beads, measured on a 2100 Bioanalyzer, and combined in equimolar amounts. Sequencing of TRG libraries was performed on an Ion PGM instrument. Under the source paper's analysis protocol: FastX discarded any read in which over 10% of nucleotides had a quality score below the third quartile for that patient. IMGT/HighV-QUEST was used to align the reads, assigning V, D and J genes, identifying CDR3 regions and assessing functionality. Sequences were converted to amino acids, and every sequence predicted to be non-functional was removed. CDR3s were split into kmers, with and without positional annotation; kmer frequencies underwent PCA, and samples were clustered using all 1023 combinations of PCs 1-10. Classification was validated by leave-one-out cross-validation, in which parameters were re-optimised on the remaining samples each time. Shannon diversity was calculated using the vegan R package from repeated random subsamples equal to the lowest read count. With CATT, TCRdb called clones again from the public reads; duplicate DNA rows were later joined. For this entry, the V and J calls and clone size follow TCRdb and not the study's own pipeline. The sample yields 600 to 800 gamma-chain clones; 50% were counted once. 10% to 15% of the sample goes to the ten largest clones.

The chain was built from TRGV2 and TRGJ1 or TRGJ2. Material for sequencing was a duodenal biopsy. The clonotype comes from a human donor with celiac disease. For the CDR3, the sequence is CATWDGSNYYKKLF. The DNA sequence reads TGTGCCACCTGGGACGGCTCGAATTATTATAAGAAACTCTTT.